This T cell receptor beta chain was identified in a study of T cell responses to AZD1222 COVID-19 vaccine (dated by TCRdb to 2020 to 2023). Looking at the study overall: A total of 230 to 250 trial participants underwent TCR sequencing, of whom around 200 received two doses of AZD1222 and about 25 received two doses of the MenACWY control vaccine. Trial participants were enrolled by age into 18-55, 56-69 and 70-plus year subgroups, with approximately 150, 30 and 60 TCR-sequenced participants respectively.

The CDR3 regions of human TCRbeta chains were analyzed by immunosequencing. The authors' pipeline ran thus. TCRs in the repertoires were compared against a reference library of SARS-CoV-2-specific TCRs that had been generated with the MIRA antigen-specificity platform. Breadth was defined as the fraction of unique TCRs that were SARS-CoV-2-associated. Depth was defined as the fraction of total T cells that were SARS-CoV-2-associated. Using the MIRA data, each spike-specific TCR was assigned both to the spike region to which the TCR was reactive and to a CD4 or CD8 class. Log10-transformed breadth and depth values were compared by one-way ANOVA with Sidak's multiple comparisons tests. TCRdb obtained this table from immuneACCESS and retained in-frame rearrangements with V and J assigned. These tables miss some clones; where compared with another copy, unresolved V genes account for less than half of the shortfall, and the remainder is unexplained. From that table come the V and J calls and clone size; the DNA was used to work out D and trimming. A total of about 56,000 clones appear in this sample, 86% of them only once. The top ten constitute around 7% of the sample.

With respect to this clone: Its antigen is currently not known. One base away there is no much larger clone; base qualities are not given.

V is cut by 0 bases and J by 1 base, and the space between the germline ends is 8 bases. Counted from cysteine to phenylalanine, this CDR3 has 14 amino acids. Only the CDR3 region is kept as DNA, spanning 42 bases read in frame from base 1. CDR1 and CDR2 were assigned from the germline V gene as SGDLS and YYNGEE. The time point label, read with the paper, signifies: about 28 days (+/-7) after the second vaccine dose. Because spike-specific TCR depth and breadth did not differ between the two schedules, AZD1222 recipients who got a second dose at roughly 4 weeks were pooled with those who got a second dose at roughly 12 weeks. Samples from vaccinated people were obtained from the UK trials COV001 and COV002, which included a single-blind randomized controlled phase 2/3 trial of AZD1222 (ChAdOx1 nCoV-19) in healthy adults. Trial participant PBMC samples were collected at day 0 and day 28 after the second dose for TCRbeta chain sequencing.

What the work shows at the level of the full study, not this receptor alone: Participants were mostly white British, with more females than males. The authors suggested clonal diversity may have been underestimated. CD4 TCRs associated with the vaccine covered the entire spike protein, and the dominant responses were in regions 160-218 and 743-854. Epitopes outside the regions mutated in the B.1.351 and B.1.1.7 variants were reportedly recognized by nearly half of the unique spike-specific TCRs. Because no day 14 peak-response samples were available, the repertoires could be characterized only after the peak T cell response. After two AZD1222 doses, spike-specific TCR breadth and depth were significantly higher than at day 0 and than in MenACWY recipients. The 56-69-year group was small, and its depth increase did not reach significance, likely because of low power. Conclusions about previously exposed vaccinees are limited, since just 5 to 7 AZD1222 recipients were seropositive for SARS-CoV-2 at baseline.

The source is an adult who received the AZD1222 COVID-19 vaccine. The chain joins TRBV9 to TRBJ2-7, with no confidently assigned D gene. The source material was peripheral blood, sampled 28 days after the second AZD1222 dose. The CDR3 corresponds to CASSVGPDSYEQYF. The DNA sequence reads TGTGCCAGCAGCGTAGGCCCAGATTCCTACGAGCAGTACTTC.